Described below is a single T cell receptor (beta chain) sequence and its context. Generation of TCR cDNA used 5'RACE template switching (which added a universal primer site and UMIs). TCRdb analysed the 5' RACE reads with MiXCR anew, one entry per CDR3 protein. In the table there are 450,000 to 650,000 distinct CDR3 sequences, around an eighth of which are singletons. The CDR3 consists of 13 residues. With V trimmed by 3 bases and J by 1 base, 3 bases remained unmatched. Per germline, CDR1 DFQATT and CDR2 SNEGSKA (reference sequence). The data are from a study of T cells after yellow fever vaccination.

The specimen was PBMCs, collected on the day of the yellow fever booster vaccination. The gene calls are TRBV20-1 and TRBJ2-7, with 7 bases that match TRBD1. This clonotype was sampled from a man between 25 and 39 years old who received the YFV17D yellow fever vaccine. The CDR3 DNA is TGCAGTGCTAGCAAGGACAGGTCCTACGAGCAGTACTTC. Residues: CSASKDRSYEQYF.